This note documents a single T cell receptor (beta chain) sequence. Its target is unknown. Amplification yielded TCR beta CDR3 regions, with RNA transcripts as the source. The primer set for the first-round RT-PCR of the TCR CDR3 was HTBI. TCRdb processed the multiplex PCR reads anew with MiXCR; each CDR3 protein has one entry. The sample holds around 600,000 distinct CDR3 sequences; about 14% are singletons and the top ten take over 6%. The entry originates in a study of T cells in Graves' hyperthyroidism and ophthalmopathy. Overall study context: Prior to any treatment, at the point of initial diagnosis, peripheral blood was collected. Broader study findings: The model predicted ophthalmopathy a median approximately six months before onset.

Germline values: CDR1 LGHNA, CDR2 YSLEER. This CDR3 has 16 residues. With 3 bases clipped from V and 7 bases from J, the junction kept 8 bases outside the gene matches. This TCR was recovered from a woman between 18 and 29 years old with Graves' ophthalmopathy. The specimen was blood. The rearrangement links TRBV4-3 to TRBJ1-5; 11 bases map to TRBD1. The CDR3: CASSQDRGRITQPQHF. The CDR3 DNA sequence: TGCGCCAGCAGCCAGGACAGGGGGCGAATCACCCAGCCCCAGCATTTT.